This record looks at one T cell receptor (beta chain) sequence and its context. No antigen is known for it. Germline V gene data show CDR1 as MNHEY and CDR2 as SMNVEV (reference sequence). The CDR3 is made up of 16 amino acids. Trimming cost V 1 base and J 1 base; bases outside gene matches: 4. Each CDR3 protein gets one entry after TCRdb re-called the RT-PCR reads with MiXCR. The sample shows approximately 230,000 distinct CDR3 sequences, more than 10% of them seen only once. This specimen belongs to a study of response to subunit inactivated influenza vaccine. Findings and limits, study-wide: Authors suggested each seasonal influenza vaccination recruits few new T cells.

The source of this sequence is a man aged 50-59 years who received an inactivated influenza vaccine. The genes are TRBV27 and TRBJ2-3; 8 positions match TRBD2. The material was non-naive T cells sorted from PBMCs, obtained 14 to 15 days before vaccination. In DNA form, the CDR3 reads TGTGCCAGCAGTTTATTCGGGGGGGCGGGCACAGATACGCAGTATTTT. This gives the protein CASSLFGGAGTDTQYF.